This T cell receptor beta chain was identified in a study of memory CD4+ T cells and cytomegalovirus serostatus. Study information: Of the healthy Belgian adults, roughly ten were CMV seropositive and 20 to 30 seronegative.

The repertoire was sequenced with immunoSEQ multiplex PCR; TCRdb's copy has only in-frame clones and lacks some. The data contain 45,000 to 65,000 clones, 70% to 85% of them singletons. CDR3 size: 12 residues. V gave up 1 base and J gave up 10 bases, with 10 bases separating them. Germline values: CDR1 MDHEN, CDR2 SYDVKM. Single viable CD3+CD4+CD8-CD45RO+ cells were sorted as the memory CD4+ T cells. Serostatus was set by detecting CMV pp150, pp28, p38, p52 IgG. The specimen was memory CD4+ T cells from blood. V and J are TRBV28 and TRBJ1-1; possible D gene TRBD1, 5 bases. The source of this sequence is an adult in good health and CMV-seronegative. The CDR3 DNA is TGTGCCAGCAGTTTATCGACGGGGCGAGCTTTCTTT. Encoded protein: CASSLSTGRAFF.